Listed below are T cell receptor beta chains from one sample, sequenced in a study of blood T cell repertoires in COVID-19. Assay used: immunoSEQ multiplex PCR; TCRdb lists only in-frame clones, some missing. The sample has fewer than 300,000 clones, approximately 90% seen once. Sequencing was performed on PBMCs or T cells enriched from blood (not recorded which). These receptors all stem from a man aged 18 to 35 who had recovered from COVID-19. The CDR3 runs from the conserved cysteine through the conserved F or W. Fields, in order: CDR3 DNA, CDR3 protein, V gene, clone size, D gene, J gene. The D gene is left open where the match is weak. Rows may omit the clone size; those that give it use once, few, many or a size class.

TGCGCCAGCAGTGGAGGGAGGGATCAGCCCCAGCATTTT	CASSGGRDQPQHF	TRBV10-2	.	.	TRBJ1-5
TGCAGCGTTGTTCCCCCGGAGACCCAGTACTTC	CSVVPPETQYF	TRBV29-1	once	.	TRBJ2-5
TGTGCCAGCAACTTATTAGCGGGAGCACTCAATGAGCAGTTCTTC	CASNLLAGALNEQFF	TRBV27	.	TRBD2	TRBJ2-1
TGTGCCAGCAGCCGAGCCAAAAGCTCTGGAAACACCATATATTTT	CASSRAKSSGNTIYF	TRBV6-5	.	.	TRBJ1-3
TGTGCCAGCAGTGAGAATTCCGGGACAGCCTATGGCTACACCTTC	CASSENSGTAYGYTF	TRBV9	.	TRBD1	TRBJ1-2
TGTGCCAGCAAAGCAGGGATGAACACTGAAGCTTTCTTT	CASKAGMNTEAFF	TRBV2	once	.	TRBJ1-1
TGTGCCAGCAGTCCGGGACAGGGACCTTCACCCCTCCACTTT	CASSPGQGPSPLHF	TRBV6-5	few	TRBD1	TRBJ1-6
TGTGCCAGCAGCAAAGCCTCCGGGGACAGGATCGACGAGCAGTACTTC	CASSKASGDRIDEQYF	TRBV21-1	.	.	TRBJ2-7
TGTGCCAGCAGACGACAGGGGGCGCTGGACTATGGCTACACCTTC	CASRRQGALDYGYTF	TRBV28	.	TRBD1	TRBJ1-2
TGTGCCACCAGTGAACCGCGGGGCCCTTCGGGACCGCAGGAGCAGTTCTTC	CATSEPRGPSGPQEQFF	TRBV24-1	once	.	TRBJ2-1
TGTGCCACCCATAACACCGGGGAGCTGTTTTTT	CATHNTGELFF	TRBV6-5	.	.	TRBJ2-2
TGCGCCAGCAGTGATCCGGGGTTGAATTCACCCCTCCACTTT	CASSDPGLNSPLHF	TRBV10-1	.	.	TRBJ1-6
TGTGCCAGCAGCACTAGGCGGACAGGTCCTTTCTCTGGAAACACCATATATTTT	CASSTRRTGPFSGNTIYF	TRBV13	.	TRBD1	TRBJ1-3
TGCGCCAGCAGCTTCAGGGGGAACGGCGAGACCCAGTACTTC	CASSFRGNGETQYF	TRBV5-1	once	TRBD1	TRBJ2-5